This passage covers 29 T cell receptor beta chains from one sample sequenced in a study of beta chain features in type 1 diabetes. The whole isolated RNA underwent reverse transcription, so sequencing captured expressed TCRB transcripts. Data came from immunoSEQ multiplex PCR; TCRdb stores just in-frame clones and leaves some out. The sample records 300,000 to 350,000 clones, around 20% being singletons. Material: naive CD4+ T cells from blood. These receptors all stem from a woman between 18 and 29 years old in good health.

The gene calls are TRBV9 and TRBJ1-4; D unclear. CDR1 is SGDLS, CDR2 YYNGEE, per germline. Deletions cut 7 bases from V and 0 bases from J, with 7 bases between. The length of the CDR3 is 13 residues. The DNA of the CDR3 is TGTGCCAGCGCGGTAACAACTAATGAAAAACTGTTTTTT. This sequence encodes CASAVTTNEKLFF.

In this sample, this clone turned up a few times. The chain recombines TRBV9 with TRBJ2-1; D ambiguous. The V gene's germline CDR1 is SGDLS and CDR2 YYNGEE. With 0 bases removed from V and 4 bases from J, the gap between germline ends came to 8 bases. This CDR3 has 14 residues. The CDR3: CASSVGTTYNEQFF. The CDR3 DNA follows: TGTGCCAGCAGCGTAGGAACAACGTACAATGAGCAGTTCTTC.

The gene calls are TRBV15 and TRBJ1-2; D remains ambiguous. The CDR3 runs 16 residues. Germline V gene lookup returns CDR1 LNHNV and CDR2 YYDKDF (reference sequence). Between the trimmed V and J ends, which lost 0 bases and 7 bases, there was a span of 18 bases. CDR3 sequence: CATSRDPGVLTRGYTF. Here the CDR3 DNA reads TGTGCCACCAGCAGAGATCCCGGAGTGTTAACTCGTGGCTACACCTTC.

The chain is built from TRBV18 and TRBJ1-3; D is undetermined. Germline V lookup: CDR1 KGHSH, CDR2 LQKENI. The CDR3 is 11 residues long. Trimming left V 6 bases short and J 3 bases short, with 3 bases between. CDR3: CASSFGNTIYF. Written as DNA, the CDR3 is TGTGCCAGCTCCTTTGGAAACACCATATATTTT.

This clone was counted between two and nine times. This sequence joins TRBV2 and TRBJ1-1; D possibly corresponds to TRBD1 (5 bases). Germline V gives CDR1 SNHLY, CDR2 FYNNEI. V lost 6 bases, J lost 1 base, and 12 bases lay in between. The length of the CDR3 is 14 residues. This CDR3 is CASRLRGTNTEAFF. CDR3 bases: TGTGCCAGCAGATTACGGGGGACGAACACTGAAGCTTTCTTT.

V gene TRBV30 combines with J gene TRBJ2-5; 9 bases are shared with TRBD1. CDR1 GTSNPN and CDR2 SVGIG come from the germline V gene (reference sequence). The CDR3 extends over 15 amino acids. J was trimmed by 4 bases and V by 3 bases; bases with no gene match: 9. As DNA, the CDR3 is TGTGCCTGGAGCAAGGGGCAGGGACAGGGAGAGACCCAGTACTTC. Protein sequence: CAWSKGQGQGETQYF.

The rearrangement joins TRBV7-9 to TRBJ1-2; possibly TRBD1 for D (5 bases). Germline V gives CDR1 SEHNR, CDR2 FQNEAQ (reference sequence). This CDR3 is built from 15 residues. V was shortened by 5 bases and J by 4 bases, with 17 bases between the two germline ends. CDR3 sequence: CASSRGGTLGYGYTF. The CDR3, as DNA: TGTGCCAGCAGCCGGGGGGGGACCCTTGGCTATGGCTACACCTTC.

As for this clone: Other DNA sequences in the sample encode the same CDR3. The rearrangement links TRBV7-9 to TRBJ2-7, with a weak D call TRBD1 (5 bases). Looked up from germline, CDR1 is SEHNR and CDR2 is FQNEAQ (reference sequence). This CDR3 is built from 11 residues. Trimming removed 2 bases at V and 6 bases at J, with 5 bases between. The CDR3 reads CASSLTGEQYF. The CDR3 DNA follows: TGTGCCAGCAGCTTAACAGGCGAGCAGTACTTC.

The genes are TRBV9 and TRBJ1-2; TRBD1 might be the D (5 bases). The V end was cut by 2 bases, the J end by 0 bases, with 14 bases between. The CDR3 consists of 16 residues. Germline V gene lookup returns CDR1 SGDLS and CDR2 YYNGEE. Here the CDR3 DNA reads TGTGCCAGCAGCGTCGGGGACTCCCTTTCTAACTATGGCTACACCTTC. Its translation: CASSVGDSLSNYGYTF.

The rearrangement uses TRBV6-5 and TRBJ1-6; weak D call: TRBD1 (6 bases). The V gene's germline CDR1 is MNHEY and CDR2 SVGAGI. V was shortened by 4 bases and J by 9 bases, with 19 bases between the two germline ends. The CDR3 is 16 residues long. CDR3 amino acids: CASSSRGDTYPSPLHF. The CDR3 DNA is TGTGCCAGCAGTTCCAGAGGGGACACATACCCTTCACCCCTCCACTTT.

The CDR3 nucleotides are TGTGCCAGCAGCTTAACAGGGGACAGGCCGCACTATGGCTACACCTTC. As protein: CASSLTGDRPHYGYTF. The V and J genes are TRBV7-3 and TRBJ1-2; 8 bases are a match to TRBD1. Germline V gene lookup returns CDR1 SGHTA and CDR2 FQGTGA. J gave up 3 bases and V 0 bases, and 6 bases lay outside the gene matches. The CDR3 runs to 16 residues.

This clone came up a few times. This chain joins TRBV4-1 and TRBJ1-5; unclear D gene. V was shortened by 0 bases and J by 1 base, with 10 bases between the two germline ends. The CDR3 contains 16 residues. In germline, CDR1 is MGHRA, CDR2 YSYEKL. The CDR3 loop reads CASSQEVRKSNQPQHF. The CDR3, as DNA: TGCGCCAGCAGCCAAGAAGTCAGGAAAAGCAATCAGCCCCAGCATTTT.

The CDR3 coding sequence is TGTGCCAGCTCACGAATGGACAGGGTAAACACTGAAGCTTTCTTT. The encoded protein is CASSRMDRVNTEAFF. The rearrangement uses TRBV18 and TRBJ1-1; TRBD1 matches 8 bases. CDR1 and CDR2 from the germline V gene are KGHSH and LQKENI. With 4 bases clipped from V and 2 bases from J, the junction kept 6 bases outside the gene matches. The CDR3 is made up of 15 amino acids.

The CDR3 DNA reads as TGTGCCAGCAGCTTGGGACATTCCGGGAAGTACAATGAGCAGTTCTTC. Its translation is CASSLGHSGKYNEQFF. The V and J genes are TRBV7-3 and TRBJ2-1; D might be TRBD1 (6 bases). CDR3 size: 16 residues. The V and J ends lost 3 bases and 4 bases respectively, with 16 bases between them. Germline V gene sequence: CDR1 SGHTA, CDR2 FQGTGA.

The chain has TRBV29-1 and TRBJ2-1; D is ambiguous. There are 14 residues in the CDR3. The V and J ends lost 4 bases and 2 bases respectively, with 12 bases between them. The germline V gene encodes CDR1 SQVTM and CDR2 ANQGSEA. This CDR3 reads CSVVPSWPYNEQFF. The CDR3 nucleotides are TGCAGCGTTGTGCCTAGTTGGCCCTACAATGAGCAGTTCTTC.

This chain links TRBV11-1 with TRBJ1-1; 9 bases line up with TRBD1. This CDR3 has 13 residues. Germline V gene data show CDR1 as SGHAT and CDR2 as FQDESV (reference sequence). The V and J ends lost 8 bases and 4 bases, in that order; junction bases with no gene match: 5. CDR3 sequence: CASGATGGTEAFF. The CDR3 DNA is TGTGCCAGCGGGGCGACAGGGGGCACTGAAGCTTTCTTT.

A word on this clone: Other DNA sequences within the sample encode an identical CDR3. The chain's CDR3 is CASSLVQTYGYTF. In DNA form, the CDR3 reads TGTGCCAGCAGCTTAGTACAAACCTATGGCTACACCTTC. The V gene is TRBV7-2, the J gene TRBJ1-2; D not certain. V dropped 1 base and J dropped 4 bases, with 7 bases sitting between them. Germline V gene data show CDR1 as SGHTA and CDR2 as FQGNSA. This CDR3 region has 13 residues.

The chain links TRBV18 to TRBJ2-1; D is unresolved. This CDR3 has 13 residues. Germline lookup yields CDR1 KGHSH and CDR2 LQKENI. Trimming took off 5 bases at V and 4 bases at J, with 9 bases between the two ends. The CDR3 protein is CASSITEYNEQFF. CDR3 nucleotide sequence: TGTGCCAGCTCAATCACAGAGTACAATGAGCAGTTCTTC.

This chain links TRBV2 with TRBJ2-6; D is ambiguous. Germline V gene data show CDR1 as SNHLY and CDR2 as FYNNEI. CDR3 length equals 15 residues. Trimming removed 8 bases at V and 0 bases at J, with 11 bases between. The CDR3 is CASFVQDSGANVLTF. The CDR3 nucleotides are TGTGCCAGCTTTGTTCAGGACTCTGGGGCCAACGTCCTGACTTTC. Full variable domain (outside the CDR3, taken from reference TRBV2 and TRBJ2-6): EPEVTQTPSHQVTQMGQEVILRCVPISNHLYFYWYRQILGQKVEFLVSFYNNEISEKSEIFDDQFSVERPDGSNFTLKIRSTKLEDSAMYFCASFVQDSGANVLTFGAGSRLTVL.

There are a few counts of this clone. The genes are TRBV7-9 and TRBJ1-2; TRBD1 might be the D (6 bases). Germline-derived CDR1 and CDR2 are SEHNR and FQNEAQ (reference sequence). This CDR3 has 16 residues. Trimming shortened V by 3 bases and J by 0 bases, and 14 bases separated the two germline ends. CDR3 bases: TGTGCCAGCAGCTTGTCACAGGGACAAGCTAACTATGGCTACACCTTC. Its translation is CASSLSQGQANYGYTF.

This clone was counted only a few times. The V call is TRBV30, the J call TRBJ2-7; weak D call: TRBD1 (5 bases). The V gene's germline CDR1 is GTSNPN and CDR2 SVGIG (reference sequence). V lost 6 bases to trimming and J lost 6 bases, with 12 bases between them. The CDR3 is made up of 11 amino acids. The CDR3 nucleotides read TGTGCCTGCTCCCATGGGGCCGAGCAGTACTTC. Protein sequence: CACSHGAEQYF.

This sequence joins TRBV6-5 and TRBJ1-1; 8 nucleotides line up with TRBD1. The V segment lost 6 bases and the J segment 1 base; nucleotides outside the gene matches: 7. This CDR3 region has 15 residues. Germline V gives CDR1 MNHEY, CDR2 SVGAGI. The DNA of the CDR3 is TGTGCCAGCAGCCCCTCAGGACAGGGGAACACTGAAGCTTTCTTT. It yields the protein CASSPSGQGNTEAFF.

This clone was counted between two and nine times. The rearrangement links TRBV23-1 to TRBJ2-3; 8 nucleotides match TRBD1. TRBV23-1 carries the ORF label, with uncertain function. The CDR3 sequence is 16 residues long. The J segment lost 1 base and the V segment lost 6 bases, leaving 9 bases of the junction unmatched. The CDR3 nucleotides are TGCGCCAGCAGACCCGACAGGGGATCTGGCACAGATACGCAGTATTTT. This sequence encodes CASRPDRGSGTDTQYF.

The rearrangement links TRBV29-1 to TRBJ2-7; 13 positions agree with TRBD2. Germline CDR1 is SQVTM and CDR2 is ANQGSEA. CDR3 length: 14 amino acids. The V gene end was trimmed by 4 bases and the J gene end by 5 bases; junction bases not matched to a gene: 5. The CDR3 loop is CSVGLAGGPHEQYF. The CDR3 nucleotides are TGCAGCGTTGGACTAGCGGGAGGTCCTCACGAGCAGTACTTC.

The sample holds a few counts of this clone. The V gene is TRBV30, the J gene TRBJ2-3, with D unresolved. CDR1 and CDR2 (germline): GTSNPN, SVGIG (reference sequence). The CDR3 has 12 residues. V was clipped by 0 bases and J by 5 bases, with 6 bases between them. The CDR3 DNA reads TGTGCCTGGAGTGTGGCCAGAGATACGCAGTATTTT. Protein sequence: CAWSVARDTQYF.

This clone was observed a few times. The chain recombines TRBV6-1 with TRBJ2-1; TRBD1 matches at 10 bases. The CDR3 has 14 residues. Germline CDR1 MNHNS, CDR2 SASEGT. The J segment lost 9 bases and the V segment lost 4 bases, leaving 6 bases of the junction unmatched. Here the CDR3 DNA reads TGTGCCAGCAGTGGGCGACAGGGGGCTATTGAGCAGTTCTTC. Its translation is CASSGRQGAIEQFF.

J is TRBJ2-5 and V is TRBV11-1; D not resolved. Deletions cut 0 bases from V and 9 bases from J, with 17 bases between. CDR3 length: 15 residues. Germline values: CDR1 SGHAT, CDR2 FQDESV (reference sequence). This CDR3 is CASSLARGQSVAQYF. The CDR3 DNA reads as TGTGCCAGCAGCTTAGCGAGAGGTCAATCCGTGGCCCAGTACTTC.

The chain has TRBV7-2 and TRBJ2-3; D may be TRBD2 (5 bases). CDR1 and CDR2 (germline): SGHTA, FQGNSA. The CDR3 is made up of 15 amino acids. V lost 1 base, J lost 0 bases, and 8 bases lay in between. The CDR3 region is CASSLVPGSTDTQYF. CDR3 bases: TGTGCCAGCAGCTTAGTTCCGGGGAGCACAGATACGCAGTATTTT.

This clone was recorded a few times. This sample also contains other DNA sequences that code for the same CDR3. The rearrangement joins TRBV29-1 to TRBJ2-3; weak D call: TRBD2 (5 bases). Germline V gene data show CDR1 as SQVTM and CDR2 as ANQGSEA. This CDR3 spans 13 amino acids. V dropped 5 bases and J dropped 0 bases, with 9 bases sitting between them. The CDR3 DNA follows: TGCAGCGTTAGGGCGGGTAGCACAGATACGCAGTATTTT. This sequence encodes CSVRAGSTDTQYF.